What follows are 13 T cell receptor beta chains derived from one specimen sequenced in a study of blood T cell repertoires in COVID-19. Only in-frame clones appear in the TCRdb table, and some are missing; sequencing was by immunoSEQ multiplex PCR. The sample holds about 210,000 clones, about 80% seen once. Sequenced sample: peripheral blood. The receptors originated from a man aged 55-75 years with acute or convalescent COVID-19.

This clone was observed many times. This rearrangement joins TRBV5-1 to TRBJ1-3; TRBD1 aligns across 9 bases. The V and J ends lost 6 bases and 2 bases, in that order; junction bases with no gene match: 9. The CDR3 contains 16 residues. Germline values: CDR1 SGHRS, CDR2 YFSETQ. DNA of the CDR3: TGCGCCAGCACCGCGATGGACAGGGGCCCTGGAAACACCATATATTTT. Protein sequence: CASTAMDRGPGNTIYF.

V and J are TRBV3-1 (or the pseudogene TRBV3-2) and TRBJ2-2; D ambiguous. V lost 1 base and J lost 3, with 9 bases in between. Germline V lookup: CDR1 LGHDT, CDR2 YNNKEL (reference sequence). The CDR3 has 15 residues. CDR3: CASSQGARDTGELFF. The CDR3 bases are TGTGCCAGCAGCCAAGGGGCGCGAGACACCGGGGAGCTGTTTTTT.

The rearrangement uses TRBV29-1 and TRBJ2-5, with 8 bases matching TRBD2. This CDR3 has 14 amino acids. The V and J ends lost 4 bases and 2 bases, in that order; junction bases with no gene match: 6. In germline, CDR1 is SQVTM, CDR2 ANQGSEA. Here the CDR3 DNA reads TGCAGCGTTGTCGGGACTAGTTTGCAAGAGACCCAGTACTTC. Protein sequence: CSVVGTSLQETQYF.

The chain combines TRBV12-3 or TRBV12-4 with TRBJ2-6; D is perhaps TRBD1 (6 bases). V lost 6 bases to trimming and J lost 18 bases, with 18 bases between them. CDR3 length equals 12 residues. The CDR3 reads CASSTPTGTTTF. In DNA, the CDR3 is TGTGCCAGCAGCACCCCTACCGGGACAACGACTTTC.

The chain couples TRBV4-1 to TRBJ1-2, with TRBD1 identical over 7 bases. Germline V gene lookup returns CDR1 MGHRA and CDR2 YSYEKL. The CDR3 extends over 15 amino acids. Germline trimming cut 4 bases from V and 4 bases from J; bases unmatched to any gene: 9. The CDR3 spells CASSPLHRGGYGYTF. CDR3 in DNA: TGCGCCAGCAGCCCGCTTCACAGGGGCGGCTATGGCTACACCTTC.

This clone was recorded a few times. This chain joins TRBV9 and TRBJ2-1; D possibly corresponds to TRBD1 (6 bases). The CDR3 contains 19 residues. Trimming stripped 5 bases from V and 7 bases from J, with 31 bases between. The germline V gene encodes CDR1 SGDLS and CDR2 YYNGEE. As DNA, the CDR3 is TGTGCCAGCAGGTCCGTCTCCGGGACATGGGGCAGGCCGATAAATGAGCAGTTCTTC. Amino acids: CASRSVSGTWGRPINEQFF.

The rearrangement links TRBV15 to TRBJ1-1; D may be TRBD1 (5 bases). The germline V gene has CDR1 LNHNV and CDR2 YYDKDF (reference sequence). This CDR3 has 15 amino acids. The V and J ends lost 2 bases and 6 bases respectively, with 16 bases between them. The DNA for the CDR3 is TGTGCCACCAGCAGACCCTTAGGAGGGGTGGCTGAAGCTTTCTTT. Protein: CATSRPLGGVAEAFF.

The J gene is TRBJ1-4, the V gene TRBV11-2; 9 nucleotides align to TRBD1. The CDR3 is made up of 15 amino acids. The trim removed 5 bases at V and 5 bases at J, leaving 6 bases unmatched. The germline V gene encodes CDR1 SGHAT and CDR2 FQNNGV. The CDR3 coding sequence is TGTGCCAGCAGCCCCTACAGGGGGCAAAATGAAAAACTGTTTTTT. Residues: CASSPYRGQNEKLFF.

This chain connects TRBV5-6 to TRBJ1-6; no reliable D call. Germline assignment: CDR1 SGHDT and CDR2 YYEEEE. Deletions cut 0 bases from V and 7 bases from J, with 11 bases between. This CDR3 spans 15 amino acids. The CDR3 is CASSLVRTGNSPLHF. The CDR3 nucleotides are TGTGCCAGCAGCTTGGTCCGGACGGGGAATTCACCCCTCCACTTT.

CDR3: CAIRADRGHEKLFF. The CDR3 region has the DNA TGTGCCATCAGGGCGGACAGGGGGCATGAAAAACTGTTTTTT. This chain links TRBV10-3 with TRBJ1-4; 11 bases agree with TRBD1. The V gene's germline CDR1 is ENHRY and CDR2 SYGVKD. After removal of 6 bases from V and 6 bases from J, the junction contained 3 bases not matched to a gene. The CDR3 has 14 residues.

This clone came up a few times. The V gene is TRBV4-3, the J gene TRBJ1-6; possible D gene TRBD1, 5 bases. V lost 0 bases, J lost 4 bases, and 10 bases lay in between. This CDR3 spans 16 amino acids. Germline assignment: CDR1 LGHNA and CDR2 YSLEER. The CDR3 loop reads CASSQDWGRYNSPLHF. The CDR3 DNA reads TGCGCCAGCAGCCAAGATTGGGGCCGATATAATTCACCCCTCCACTTT.

The chain has TRBV6-5 and TRBJ1-2, with D uncertain. The CDR3 totals 14 residues. CDR1 is MNHEY and CDR2 is SVGAGI in the germline V gene. V was clipped by 2 bases and J by 4 bases, with 11 bases between them. CDR3 region: CASSYGGQGYGYTF. CDR3 nucleotides: TGTGCCAGCAGTTACGGAGGGCAAGGCTATGGCTACACCTTC.

This chain joins TRBV6-4 and TRBJ1-5, with a tentative D call TRBD1 (5 bases). The CDR3 is 14 amino acids. Trimming shortened V by 5 bases and J by 4 bases, and 12 bases separated the two germline ends. CDR1 and CDR2 (germline): MRHNA, SNTAGT. The chain's CDR3 is CASSSQVGNQPQHF. CDR3 coding DNA: TGTGCCAGCAGTTCACAGGTCGGGAATCAGCCCCAGCATTTT.